A single sample gave rise to the 25 T cell receptor beta chains below, sequenced in a study of cytomegalovirus exposure and HLA in healthy donors (dated by TCRdb to 2017 to 2019). Library preparation was by the immunoSEQ multiplex PCR assay. Not all clones reach the TCRdb copy of this immuneACCESS table, which keeps in-frame sequences only. Checked studies attribute under half of the gap to unresolved V genes and leave the rest unexplained. The sample table holds approximately 160,000 clones, of which approximately 88% were seen once. The top ten clonotypes cover roughly 10% of the sample. Input material: PBMCs. The receptors shown here come from a man aged 30 to 39 in good health and CMV-seropositive.

This chain links TRBV29-1 with TRBJ2-2; no definite D call. This CDR3 has 14 residues. Germline values: CDR1 SQVTM, CDR2 ANQGSEA. Trimming pared 3 bases from V and 1 base from J, leaving 9 bases between. In DNA form, the CDR3 reads TGCAGCGTTGACCCTTCAGGGAACACCGGGGAGCTGTTTTTT. It encodes CSVDPSGNTGELFF.

The chain is built from TRBV7-3 and TRBJ2-5, with D tentatively TRBD1 (5 bases). CDR1 and CDR2 (germline): SGHTA, FQGTGA. The CDR3 spans 13 residues. Trimming stripped 5 bases from V and 5 bases from J, with 12 bases between. The DNA of the CDR3 is TGTGCCAGCAGCGAACAGGTAGGCGAGACCCAGTACTTC. It translates to CASSEQVGETQYF.

V and J are TRBV19 and TRBJ1-1; 12 nucleotides agree with TRBD1. Germline CDR1 is LNHDA and CDR2 is SQIVND (reference sequence). V was clipped by 3 bases and J by 6 bases; unmatched bases: 5. CDR3 length: 15 residues. The CDR3 protein is CASSIGTGGFAEAFF. CDR3 in DNA: TGTGCCAGTAGTATCGGGACAGGGGGCTTCGCTGAAGCTTTCTTT.

The J gene is TRBJ1-1, the V gene TRBV6-5, with unresolved D. CDR1 and CDR2 from the germline V gene are MNHEY and SVGAGI. Trimming pared 8 bases from V and 4 bases from J, leaving 14 bases between. The CDR3 has 13 residues. The CDR3 region has the DNA TGTGCCAGCCACTCGGTGTCCGTCACTGAAGCTTTCTTT. It is translated as CASHSVSVTEAFF.

The V and J genes are TRBV9 and TRBJ1-1; D unresolved. Trimming shortened V by 1 base and J by 0 bases, and 10 bases separated the two germline ends. This CDR3 contains 15 residues. The germline V gene has CDR1 SGDLS and CDR2 YYNGEE. The CDR3 sequence is CASSVRSLMNTEAFF. Here the CDR3 DNA reads TGTGCCAGCAGCGTAAGGAGTTTGATGAACACTGAAGCTTTCTTT.

The rearrangement links TRBV27 to TRBJ2-7; no firm D call. Deletions cut 8 bases from V and 0 bases from J, with 14 bases between. In germline, CDR1 is MNHEY, CDR2 SMNVEV (reference sequence). This CDR3 region has 14 residues. Here the CDR3 reads CASAPGPSSYEQYF. CDR3 in DNA: TGTGCCAGCGCCCCGGGTCCTAGCTCCTACGAGCAGTACTTC.

This clone occurred a few times. This sequence joins TRBV29-1 and TRBJ2-3; tentatively, D is TRBD2 (5 bases). Germline CDR1 and CDR2: SQVTM and ANQGSEA. Trimming shortened V by 2 bases and J by 0 bases, and 6 bases separated the two germline ends. This CDR3 comprises 13 residues. The CDR3 is CSVERTSTDTQYF. CDR3 sequence (DNA): TGCAGCGTTGAAAGGACTAGCACAGATACGCAGTATTTT.

This chain links TRBV27 with TRBJ1-1; 8 nucleotides line up with TRBD1. This CDR3 spans 14 amino acids. V shed 7 bases, J shed 3 bases, and the junction held 7 bases outside the gene matches. Germline V lookup: CDR1 MNHEY, CDR2 SMNVEV (reference sequence). This chain's CDR3 is CASTLRGRDTEAFF. CDR3 bases: TGTGCCAGCACCCTCAGGGGGCGAGACACTGAAGCTTTCTTT.

This chain links TRBV7-9 with TRBJ2-7, with D possibly being TRBD2 (6 bases). The CDR3 runs to 13 residues. The V gene lost 6 bases and the J gene lost 6 bases, with 15 bases spanning the gap. Germline loops: CDR1 SEHNR, CDR2 FQNEAQ (reference sequence). The CDR3, as DNA: TGTGCCAGCAGTTCCCGGGAGAAACGCGAGCAGTACTTC. It codes for CASSSREKREQYF. Full variable domain (remainder filled in from reference TRBV7-9 and TRBJ2-7): DTGVSQNPRHKITKRGQNVTFRCDPISEHNRLYWYRQTLGQGPEFLTYFQNEAQLEKSRLLSDRFSAERPKGSFSTLEIQRTEQGDSAMYLCASSSREKREQYFGPGTRLTVT.

The chain links TRBV7-2 to TRBJ1-1; D is unclear. V lost 1 base and J 7 bases, leaving 10 bases between the germline ends. The CDR3 is made up of 13 amino acids. Germline CDR1 reads SGHTA; CDR2 reads FQGNSA. CDR3: CASSLGGGREAFF. CDR3 DNA sequence: TGTGCCAGCAGCTTAGGAGGAGGTCGTGAAGCTTTCTTT.

CDR3 DNA: TGTGCCAGCAGTTCAACTACTAGCGGGGGAGGGGAGACCCAGTACTTC. This translates into CASSSTTSGGGETQYF. The chain couples TRBV27 to TRBJ2-5, with 11 positions matching TRBD2. Trimming took 4 bases from V and 5 from J; bases not matched to a gene: 9. This CDR3 has 16 residues. The V gene's germline CDR1 is MNHEY and CDR2 SMNVEV (reference sequence).

This rearrangement joins TRBV7-8 to TRBJ2-7; possible D gene TRBD1, 7 bases. V was clipped by 1 base and J by 5 bases, with 15 bases between them. CDR1 and CDR2 from the germline V gene are SGHVS and FQNEAQ. CDR3 length: 15 residues. CDR3 in DNA: TGTGCCAGCAGCTTAGATAGGCAGGGGGGCCACGAGCAGTACTTC. Protein product: CASSLDRQGGHEQYF.

This chain links TRBV21-1 with TRBJ2-7; TRBD1 is the table's D call, not checked against the DNA. TRBV21-1 is a recognized pseudogene. This CDR3 has 15 amino acids. CDR3 sequence: CASSNRDRDSYEQYF. CDR3 DNA sequence: TGTGCCAGCAGCAACCGGGACAGGGACTCCTACGAGCAGTACTTC.

V and J are TRBV9 and TRBJ2-3; 7 bases are a match to TRBD1. The germline V gene has CDR1 SGDLS and CDR2 YYNGEE. J lost 4 bases, V lost 4 bases, and 3 bases had no gene match. The CDR3 spans 13 residues. The DNA for the CDR3 is TGTGCCAGCAGCCCCGGGACAGCAGATACGCAGTATTTT. This sequence encodes CASSPGTADTQYF.

This chain connects TRBV9 to TRBJ2-5, with TRBD2 matching 9 bases. The CDR3 loop spans 15 amino acids. Looked up from germline, CDR1 is SGDLS and CDR2 is YYNGEE. The J segment lost 2 bases and the V segment lost 2 bases, leaving 4 bases of the junction unmatched. CDR3 sequence: CASSVGTSPQETQYF. The CDR3 DNA is TGTGCCAGCAGCGTGGGGACTAGCCCACAAGAGACCCAGTACTTC.

The J gene is TRBJ2-4, the V gene TRBV28; 8 bases match TRBD1. The germline V gene encodes CDR1 MDHEN and CDR2 SYDVKM. Trimming took 4 bases from V and 7 from J; bases not matched to a gene: 6. The length of the CDR3 is 14 residues. CDR3 DNA sequence: TGTGCCAGCAGTTCCGGCGACAGGGGTAACATTCAGTACTTC. Its translation is CASSSGDRGNIQYF.

The V and J genes are TRBV4-1 and TRBJ2-1, with 9 bases that match TRBD1. The germline gives CDR1 MGHRA, CDR2 YSYEKL. The CDR3 runs to 16 residues. Trimming at V came to 4 bases and at J to 7 bases, leaving 11 bases not matched to a gene. The CDR3 DNA reads as TGCGCCAGCAGCCTGACTCCGGGACAGGGCTTGAATGAGCAGTTCTTC. Encoded protein: CASSLTPGQGLNEQFF.

DNA for the CDR3: TGTGCCAGCAGCCCAATTGGCCCCTACGAGCAGTACTTC. Its translation: CASSPIGPYEQYF. The chain recombines TRBV7-2 with TRBJ2-7; D remains ambiguous. Looked up from germline, CDR1 is SGHTA and CDR2 is FQGNSA. The CDR3 loop spans 13 amino acids. Trimming left V 5 bases short and J 2 bases short, with 10 bases between.

The chain combines TRBV20-1 with TRBJ1-2, with unresolved D. Germline CDR1 and CDR2: DFQATT and SNEGSKA (reference sequence). The V end lost 0 bases, the J end lost 8 bases, and 7 bases lay between the germline ends. This CDR3 spans 11 amino acids. This CDR3 is CSARERGGYTF. In nucleotides, the CDR3 is TGCAGTGCTAGAGAAAGAGGAGGCTACACCTTC.

Written as DNA, the CDR3 is TGTGCCAGCACCACCTCAGAGGATGGCTACACCTTC. It encodes CASTTSEDGYTF. This rearrangement joins TRBV9 to TRBJ1-2; D is undetermined. Trimming stripped 6 bases from V and 6 bases from J, with 12 bases between. The CDR3 extends over 12 amino acids. CDR1 and CDR2 (germline): SGDLS, YYNGEE.

The chain links TRBV11-3 to TRBJ2-7; a weak D match, TRBD1 (5 bases). Germline CDR1 and CDR2: SGHNT and YENEEA. V was cut by 2 bases and J by 3 bases, with 11 bases left in between. The CDR3 contains 14 residues. The CDR3: CASSLSDRDYEQYF. For the CDR3, the DNA is TGTGCCAGCAGCTTATCAGACAGAGACTACGAGCAGTACTTC.

V and J are TRBV6-5 and TRBJ1-3; no clear D. CDR1 MNHEY and CDR2 SVGAGI come from the germline V gene. Trimming pared 6 bases from V and 4 bases from J, leaving 13 bases between. CDR3 length: 14 amino acids. The CDR3 loop reads CASRPRVKGNTIYF. The CDR3 DNA follows: TGTGCCAGCAGACCGAGGGTGAAGGGAAACACCATATATTTT.

A note on this clone: This same CDR3 is encoded by further DNA sequences in the sample. V usage is TRBV6-5 and J usage is TRBJ2-1; D may be TRBD2 (6 bases). The CDR3 consists of 14 residues. The V end lost 5 bases, the J end lost 1 base, and 9 bases lay between the germline ends. CDR1 MNHEY and CDR2 SVGAGI come from the germline V gene. CDR3 protein: CASSARGSYNEQFF. CDR3 bases: TGTGCCAGCAGTGCCCGGGGGTCCTACAATGAGCAGTTCTTC.

This clone appeared once. The J gene is TRBJ1-5, the V gene TRBV19; TRBD1 matches 8 bases. CDR1 and CDR2 from the germline V gene are LNHDA and SQIVND (reference sequence). The CDR3 is made up of 18 amino acids. The J segment lost 3 bases and the V segment lost 5 bases, leaving 15 bases of the junction unmatched. CDR3 bases: TGTGCCAGTAGTCCATCGAGACAGGGGTTCGGGGACAATCAGCCCCAGCATTTT. Encoded protein: CASSPSRQGFGDNQPQHF.

V usage is TRBV9 and J usage is TRBJ2-3, with 11 bases identical to TRBD2. CDR1 is SGDLS and CDR2 is YYNGEE in the germline V gene. This CDR3 spans 15 amino acids. J gave up 4 bases and V 2 bases, and 3 bases lay outside the gene matches. The CDR3 loop is CASSVVAGGPDTQYF. The CDR3, as DNA: TGTGCCAGCAGCGTGGTAGCGGGGGGGCCAGATACGCAGTATTTT.